Each of the 24 T cell receptor beta chains below was sequenced from the same sample in a study of cytomegalovirus exposure and HLA in healthy donors. With 60 Vbeta and 13 Jbeta primers, the PCR was carried out. Only in-frame clones appear in the TCRdb table, and some are missing; sequencing was by immunoSEQ multiplex PCR. The sample carries approximately 100,000 clones, approximately 79% recorded once. Sequencing used PBMCs. The source of these receptors is a man between 60 and 70 years old in good health and CMV-seronegative.

The chain combines TRBV13 with TRBJ1-4, with D perhaps matching TRBD1 (6 bases). Germline V gene data show CDR1 as PRHDT and CDR2 as FYEKMQ (reference sequence). The V end lost 2 bases, the J end lost 2 bases, and 12 bases lay between the germline ends. The CDR3 consists of 16 residues. The chain's CDR3 is CASSLRLQGTNEKLFF. In DNA, the CDR3 is TGTGCCAGCAGCTTACGCTTACAGGGTACTAATGAAAAACTGTTTTTT.

This clone showed up just a few times. This sample includes further DNA sequences coding for the same CDR3. The V call is TRBV28, the J call TRBJ1-5; no definite D call. Deletions cut 1 base from V and 4 bases from J, with 2 bases between. The CDR3 is 12 amino acids. Germline CDR1 reads MDHEN; CDR2 reads SYDVKM. CDR3 loop: CASSLLNQPQHF. In nucleotides, the CDR3 is TGTGCCAGCAGTTTATTAAATCAGCCCCAGCATTTT.

This chain uses TRBV13 with TRBJ1-6; D is ambiguous. Germline CDR1 and CDR2: PRHDT and FYEKMQ (reference sequence). The CDR3 spans 14 residues. V lost 5 bases to trimming and J lost 5 bases, with 10 bases between them. The CDR3 DNA reads TGTGCCAGCAGCCTAGACAAAAATAATTCACCCCTCCACTTT. Protein product: CASSLDKNNSPLHF.

The V gene is TRBV6-4, the J gene TRBJ2-3, with 12 bases that match TRBD2. In germline, CDR1 is MRHNA, CDR2 SNTAGT. The V segment lost 5 bases and the J segment 4 bases; nucleotides outside the gene matches: 4. The CDR3 contains 15 residues. For the CDR3, the DNA is TGTGCCAGCAGTCGTACTAGCGGGGGGCCAGATACGCAGTATTTT. The encoded protein is CASSRTSGGPDTQYF.

The J gene is TRBJ1-3, the V gene TRBV5-6; tentative D call: TRBD1 (5 bases). Per germline, CDR1 SGHDT and CDR2 YYEEEE. Trimming took off 1 base at V and 0 bases at J, with 11 bases between the two ends. The CDR3 is made up of 16 amino acids. The CDR3 DNA follows: TGTGCCAGCAGCTTGTTGCAGGGTGTCTCTGGAAACACCATATATTTT. It yields the protein CASSLLQGVSGNTIYF.

The chain employs TRBV13 and TRBJ1-1, with D uncertain. Germline-derived CDR1 and CDR2 are PRHDT and FYEKMQ (reference sequence). V lost 2 bases to trimming and J lost 1 base, with 5 bases between them. CDR3 length: 13 amino acids. CDR3 sequence: CASSLRGNTEAFF. CDR3 nucleotide sequence: TGTGCCAGCAGCTTACGAGGGAACACTGAAGCTTTCTTT.

This clone was picked up one time. V is TRBV6-5 and J is TRBJ1-3; the match to TRBD1 covers 7 bases. Unmatched junction bases numbered 6, after V lost 6 bases and J lost 4 bases. Germline V CDR1 and CDR2: MNHEY, SVGAGI. This CDR3 has 14 residues. CDR3 sequence (DNA): TGTGCCAGCAGACGTACAGGGGTAGGAAACACCATATATTTT. Its translation: CASRRTGVGNTIYF.

The V gene is TRBV2, the J gene TRBJ1-3; D is undetermined. The CDR3 contains 14 residues. V lost 8 bases, J lost 8 bases, and 19 bases lay in between. The germline V gene encodes CDR1 SNHLY and CDR2 FYNNEI. This CDR3 is CASRELHSADTIYF. In nucleotides, the CDR3 is TGTGCCAGCCGGGAGTTGCATAGTGCCGACACCATATATTTT.

V usage is TRBV18 and J usage is TRBJ1-3, with a tentative D call TRBD1 (6 bases). Trimming took off 1 base at V and 3 bases at J, with 16 bases between the two ends. CDR3 length equals 17 residues. Germline CDR1 and CDR2: KGHSH and LQKENI. The CDR3: CASSPQLTGSNGNTIYF. The CDR3 coding sequence is TGTGCCAGCTCACCACAGTTAACAGGGTCAAATGGAAACACCATATATTTT.

This clone was counted a single time. The chain carries TRBV7-8 and TRBJ1-2; 11 nucleotides line up with TRBD1. Per germline, CDR1 SGHVS and CDR2 FQNEAQ. J lost 9 bases, V lost 5 bases, and 11 bases had no gene match. The CDR3 covers 15 residues. The CDR3 reads CASSVRTGQGVRYTF. The CDR3 bases are TGTGCCAGCAGCGTTAGGACGGGACAGGGGGTCCGCTACACCTTC.

V gene TRBV9 combines with J gene TRBJ2-5; 9 bases fit TRBD2. Germline lookup yields CDR1 SGDLS and CDR2 YYNGEE. With 4 bases clipped from V and 4 bases from J, the junction kept 14 bases outside the gene matches. The CDR3 sequence is 17 residues long. The CDR3 sequence is CASSRASGEMMGETQYF. The DNA for the CDR3 is TGTGCCAGCAGCCGGGCTAGCGGGGAGATGATGGGAGAGACCCAGTACTTC. The whole variable domain, filled in from reference TRBV9 and TRBJ2-5, reads DSGVTQTPKHLITATGQRVTLRCSPRSGDLSVYWYQQSLDQGLQFLIQYYNGEERAKGNILERFSAQQFPDLHSELNLSSLELGDSALYFCASSRASGEMMGETQYFGPGTRLLVL.

The V call is TRBV5-8, the J call TRBJ1-2, with no clear D. With 4 bases removed from V and 3 bases from J, the gap between germline ends came to 13 bases. CDR3 length equals 14 residues. Germline lookup yields CDR1 SGHTS and CDR2 YDEGEE. The CDR3 region is CASSPREGHYGYTF. The DNA for the CDR3 is TGTGCCAGCAGCCCCCGGGAGGGCCACTATGGCTACACCTTC.

J is TRBJ1-1 and V is TRBV11-2, with unresolved D. Trimming stripped 3 bases from V and 4 bases from J, with 12 bases between. Germline V lookup: CDR1 SGHAT, CDR2 FQNNGV. This CDR3 spans 14 amino acids. For the CDR3, the DNA is TGTGCCAGCAGCTTGGACTCGGGATCCACTGAAGCTTTCTTT. Encoded protein: CASSLDSGSTEAFF.

The rearrangement joins TRBV13 to TRBJ1-5, with TRBD1 identical over 8 bases. The CDR3 is 16 amino acids. V was pared by 2 bases and J by 6 bases, with 9 bases of the junction left unmatched. The germline V gene has CDR1 PRHDT and CDR2 FYEKMQ (reference sequence). CDR3: CASSLSGTGNGQPQHF. In DNA form, the CDR3 reads TGTGCCAGCAGCTTATCCGGGACAGGAAACGGTCAGCCCCAGCATTTT. Together with reference TRBV13 and TRBJ1-5, the CDR3 gives the full variable domain: AAGVIQSPRHLIKEKRETATLKCYPIPRHDTVYWYQQGPGQDPQFLISFYEKMQSDKGSIPDRFSAQQFSDYHSELNMSSLELGDSALYFCASSLSGTGNGQPQHFGDGTRLSIL.

V usage is TRBV11-2 and J usage is TRBJ1-1; 10 nucleotides align to TRBD1. Germline loops: CDR1 SGHAT, CDR2 FQNNGV. The V and J ends lost 1 base and 6 bases, in that order; junction bases with no gene match: 5. The CDR3 sequence is 15 residues long. CDR3 loop: CASSLVSGTGAEAFF. The CDR3 DNA sequence: TGTGCCAGCAGCTTAGTAAGCGGGACAGGGGCTGAAGCTTTCTTT.

The genes are TRBV5-1 and TRBJ2-2; D gene uncertain. The germline V gene has CDR1 SGHRS and CDR2 YFSETQ. The V gene lost 0 bases and the J gene lost 2 bases, with 5 bases spanning the gap. The CDR3 loop spans 14 amino acids. CDR3 nucleotides: TGCGCCAGCAGCTTGGGTAGTAACACCGGGGAGCTGTTTTTT. Its protein product is CASSLGSNTGELFF.

The chain carries TRBV19 and TRBJ1-4; D call uncertain. V lost 5 bases, J lost 0 bases, and 16 bases lay in between. The CDR3 totals 17 residues. CDR1 LNHDA and CDR2 SQIVND come from the germline V gene (reference sequence). CDR3 DNA sequence: TGTGCCAGTAGTCCGTGGAAAGGGAGTACAACTAATGAAAAACTGTTTTTT. Protein product: CASSPWKGSTTNEKLFF.

The chain links TRBV5-1 to TRBJ1-1, with TRBD1 identical over 7 bases. This CDR3 comprises 13 residues. Unmatched junction bases numbered 2, after V lost 5 bases and J lost 1 base. Germline CDR1 is SGHRS and CDR2 is YFSETQ. Here the CDR3 DNA reads TGCGCCAGCAGGGGACAGCAGAACACTGAAGCTTTCTTT. It encodes CASRGQQNTEAFF.

J is TRBJ2-5 and V is TRBV6-1, with D maybe TRBD2 (6 bases). The V and J ends lost 6 bases and 4 bases respectively, with 18 bases between them. The germline gives CDR1 MNHNS, CDR2 SASEGT. The CDR3 sequence is 15 residues long. The CDR3 reads CASRGGGLGGETQYF. The CDR3 DNA sequence: TGTGCCAGCAGAGGAGGAGGGCTCGGGGGAGAGACCCAGTACTTC.

This clone was seen once. This sequence joins TRBV7-9 and TRBJ1-6; 8 nucleotides agree with TRBD1. The J segment lost 8 bases and the V segment lost 5 bases, leaving 5 bases of the junction unmatched. The germline V gene encodes CDR1 SEHNR and CDR2 FQNEAQ (reference sequence). CDR3 length: 14 amino acids. Here the CDR3 reads CASSAQGAYSPLHF. The CDR3 bases are TGTGCCAGCAGCGCCCAGGGGGCTTATTCACCCCTCCACTTT.

This chain links TRBV5-5 with TRBJ2-3; 9 nucleotides align to TRBD2. Germline lookup yields CDR1 SGHKS and CDR2 YYEKEE (reference sequence). This CDR3 spans 15 amino acids. Unmatched junction bases numbered 8, after V lost 4 bases and J lost 5 bases. The CDR3 here is CASSDASGVIDTQYF. For the CDR3, the DNA is TGTGCCAGCAGCGATGCTAGCGGGGTAATAGATACGCAGTATTTT.

The chain carries TRBV27 and TRBJ1-2; tentative D call: TRBD1 (6 bases). The CDR3 runs to 14 residues. Germline CDR1 is MNHEY and CDR2 is SMNVEV (reference sequence). V lost 4 bases and J 2 bases, leaving 11 bases between the germline ends. The CDR3 reads CASSWRQANYGYTF. The CDR3 DNA follows: TGTGCCAGCAGTTGGAGACAGGCGAACTATGGCTACACCTTC.

In its sample, this clone was seen a few times. The chain carries TRBV7-8 and TRBJ2-2; D might be TRBD2 (6 bases). This CDR3 comprises 14 residues. With 5 bases removed from V and 4 bases from J, the gap between germline ends came to 11 bases. Germline CDR1 and CDR2: SGHVS and FQNEAQ. The CDR3 region has the DNA TGTGCCAGCAGCAAACAGGAGGGCACCGGGGAGCTGTTTTTT. It encodes CASSKQEGTGELFF. Drawing the rest from reference TRBV7-8 and TRBJ2-2, the complete variable domain is GAGVSQSPRYKVAKRGQDVALRCDPISGHVSLFWYQQALGQGPEFLTYFQNEAQLDKSGLPSDRFFAERPEGSVSTLKIQRTQQEDSAVYLCASSKQEGTGELFFGEGSRLTVL.

The V call is TRBV9, the J call TRBJ1-6, with 9 bases aligning to TRBD1. This CDR3 has 14 amino acids. With V trimmed by 4 bases and J by 10 bases, 6 bases remained unmatched. The germline V gene has CDR1 SGDLS and CDR2 YYNGEE. CDR3 sequence (DNA): TGTGCCAGCAGCACTCAGGACAGGGGATCACCCCTCCACTTT. Amino acid sequence: CASSTQDRGSPLHF. The full variable domain, with the rest looked up from reference TRBV9 and TRBJ1-6, is DSGVTQTPKHLITATGQRVTLRCSPRSGDLSVYWYQQSLDQGLQFLIQYYNGEERAKGNILERFSAQQFPDLHSELNLSSLELGDSALYFCASSTQDRGSPLHFGNGTRLTVT.